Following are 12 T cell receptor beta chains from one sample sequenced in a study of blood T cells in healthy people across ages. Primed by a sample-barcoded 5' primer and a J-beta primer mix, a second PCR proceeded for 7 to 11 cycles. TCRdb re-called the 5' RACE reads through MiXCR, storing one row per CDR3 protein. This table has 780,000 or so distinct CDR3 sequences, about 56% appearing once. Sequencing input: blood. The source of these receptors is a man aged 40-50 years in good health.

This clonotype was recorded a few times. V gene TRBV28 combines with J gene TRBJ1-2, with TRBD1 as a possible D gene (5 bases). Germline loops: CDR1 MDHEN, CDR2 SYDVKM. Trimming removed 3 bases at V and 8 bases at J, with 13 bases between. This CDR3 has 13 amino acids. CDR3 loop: CASSFRQGRGYTF. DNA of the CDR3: TGTGCCAGCAGTTTTAGGCAGGGCCGGGGCTACACCTTC.

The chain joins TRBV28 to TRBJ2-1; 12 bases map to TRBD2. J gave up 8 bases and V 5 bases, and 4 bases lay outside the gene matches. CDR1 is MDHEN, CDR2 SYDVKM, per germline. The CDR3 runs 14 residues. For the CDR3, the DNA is TGTGCCAGCAGTCGCCGACTAGCGGGAGATGAGCAGTTCTTC. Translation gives CASSRRLAGDEQFF. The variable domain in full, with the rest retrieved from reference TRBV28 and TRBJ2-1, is DVKVTQSSRYLVKRTGEKVFLECVQDMDHENMFWYRQDPGLGLRLIYFSYDVKMKEKGDIPEGYSVSREKKERFSLILESASTNQTSMYLCASSRRLAGDEQFFGPGTRLTVL.

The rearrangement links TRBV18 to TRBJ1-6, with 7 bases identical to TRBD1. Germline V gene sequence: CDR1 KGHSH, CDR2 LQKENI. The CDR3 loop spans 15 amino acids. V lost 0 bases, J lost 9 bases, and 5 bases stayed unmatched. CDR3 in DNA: TGTGCCAGCTCACCACCGCGGTCAGGGGGTTCACCCCTCCACTTT. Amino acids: CASSPPRSGGSPLHF.

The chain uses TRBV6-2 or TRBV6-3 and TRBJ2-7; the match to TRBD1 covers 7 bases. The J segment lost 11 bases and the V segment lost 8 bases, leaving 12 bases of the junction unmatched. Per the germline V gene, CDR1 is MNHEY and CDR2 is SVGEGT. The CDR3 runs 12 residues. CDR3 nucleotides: TGTGCCAGCGGCCCGCGGCCAGGGACAGAGTACTTC. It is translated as CASGPRPGTEYF.

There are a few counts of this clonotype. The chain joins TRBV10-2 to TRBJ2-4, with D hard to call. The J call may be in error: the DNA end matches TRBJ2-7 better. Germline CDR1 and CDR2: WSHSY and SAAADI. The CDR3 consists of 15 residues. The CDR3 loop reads CASKDDGTYPYEQYF. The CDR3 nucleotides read TGCGCCAGCAAAGACGACGGAACATACCCCTACGAGCAGTACTTC.

CDR3 amino acids: CASSLVTDSGELFF. The CDR3 region has the DNA TGTGCCAGCAGCTTAGTTACGGACTCCGGGGAGCTGTTTTTT. The rearrangement links TRBV7-2 to TRBJ2-2, with D possibly TRBD2 on 5 matching bases. The CDR3 length is 14 residues. The ends were cut back, 1 base at V and 6 bases at J, with 9 bases in the middle. Per the germline V gene, CDR1 is SGHTA and CDR2 is FQGNSA. Supplemented by reference TRBV7-2 and TRBJ2-2, the full variable domain reads GAGVSQSPSNKVTEKGKDVELRCDPISGHTALYWYRQSLGQGLEFLIYFQGNSAPDKSGLPSDRFSAERTGGSVSTLTIQRTQQEDSAVYLCASSLVTDSGELFFGEGSRLTVL.

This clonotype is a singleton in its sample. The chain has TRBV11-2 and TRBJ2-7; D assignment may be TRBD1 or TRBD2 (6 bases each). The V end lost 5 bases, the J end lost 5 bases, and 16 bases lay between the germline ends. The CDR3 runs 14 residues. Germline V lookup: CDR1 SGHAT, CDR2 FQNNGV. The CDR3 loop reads CASSAGGGGDEQYF. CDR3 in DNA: TGTGCCAGCAGCGCCGGGGGCGGTGGCGACGAGCAGTACTTC. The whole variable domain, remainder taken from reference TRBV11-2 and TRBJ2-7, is EAGVAQSPRYKIIEKRQSVAFWCNPISGHATLYWYQQILGQGPKLLIQFQNNGVVDDSQLPKDRFSAERLKGVDSTLKIQPAKLEDSAVYLCASSAGGGGDEQYFGPGTRLTVT.

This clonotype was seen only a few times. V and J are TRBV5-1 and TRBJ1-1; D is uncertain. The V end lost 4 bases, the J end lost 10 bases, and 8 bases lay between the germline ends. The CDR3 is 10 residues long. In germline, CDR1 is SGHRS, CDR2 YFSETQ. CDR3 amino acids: CASSLCGAFF. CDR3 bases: TGCGCCAGCAGCCTATGCGGAGCTTTCTTT.

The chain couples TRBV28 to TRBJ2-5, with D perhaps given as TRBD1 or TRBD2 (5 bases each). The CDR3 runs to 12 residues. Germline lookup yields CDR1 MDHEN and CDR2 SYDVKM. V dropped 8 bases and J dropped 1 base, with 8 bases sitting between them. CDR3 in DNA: TGTGCCAGCGAGGGGAGCCAAGAGACCCAGTACTTC. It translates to CASEGSQETQYF.

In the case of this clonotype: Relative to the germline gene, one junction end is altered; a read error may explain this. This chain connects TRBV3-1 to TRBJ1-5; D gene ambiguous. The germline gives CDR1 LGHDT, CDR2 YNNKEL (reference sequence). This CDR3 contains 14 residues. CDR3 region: CASSQERASQPRHF. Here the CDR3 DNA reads TGTGCCAGCAGCCAAGAGAGGGCTAGTCAGCCCCGGCATTTT.

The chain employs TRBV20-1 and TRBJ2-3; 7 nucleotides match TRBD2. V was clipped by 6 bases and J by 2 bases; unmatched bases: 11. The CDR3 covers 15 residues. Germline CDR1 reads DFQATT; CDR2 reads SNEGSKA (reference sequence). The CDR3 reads CSAPDSAGVTDTQYF. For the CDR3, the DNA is TGCAGTGCCCCCGATTCTGCGGGGGTCACAGATACGCAGTATTTT.

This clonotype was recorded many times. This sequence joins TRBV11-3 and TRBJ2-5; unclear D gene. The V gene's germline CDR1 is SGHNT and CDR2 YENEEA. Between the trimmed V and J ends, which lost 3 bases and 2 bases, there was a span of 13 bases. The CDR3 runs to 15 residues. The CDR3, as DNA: TGTGCCAGCAGCTTTTCCCAACTTAGTCAAGAGACCCAGTACTTC. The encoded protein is CASSFSQLSQETQYF.